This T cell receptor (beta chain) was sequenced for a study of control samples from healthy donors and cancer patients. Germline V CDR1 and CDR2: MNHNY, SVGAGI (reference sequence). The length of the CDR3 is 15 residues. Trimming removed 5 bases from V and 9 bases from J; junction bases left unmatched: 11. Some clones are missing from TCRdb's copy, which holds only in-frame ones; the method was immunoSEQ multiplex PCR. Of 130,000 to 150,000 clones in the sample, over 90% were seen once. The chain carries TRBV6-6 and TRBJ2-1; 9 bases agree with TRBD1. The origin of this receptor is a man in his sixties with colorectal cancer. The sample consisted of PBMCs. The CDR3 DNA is TGTGCCAGCAGTCAGATGGGACAGGGTTATAGTGAGCAGTTCTTC. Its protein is CASSQMGQGYSEQFF.